This T cell receptor (beta chain) was recorded in a study of cytomegalovirus exposure and HLA in healthy donors. Regarding the study as a whole: Another analysis was done later, and it associated around 15,000 TCR beta sequences with HLA alleles at 0.05 false discovery rate. When the data were analyzed later, several of the most significant clusters appeared to be linked to common viral pathogens. Reports described diagnosis of cytomegalovirus status by the classifier as highly specific and sensitive. There was a cluster of highly shared sequence variants that was likely a sequencing artifact.

Regarding this clone: Its target is unknown.

Per the germline V gene, CDR1 is DFQATT and CDR2 is SNEGSKA (reference sequence). The length of the CDR3 is 11 residues. The ends were cut back, 3 bases at V and 5 bases at J, with 7 bases in the middle. Amplification used 60 Vbeta primers and 13 Jbeta primers. Generated by immunoSEQ multiplex PCR, the TCRdb table keeps only in-frame clones and is missing some. The sample includes around 160,000 clones, 70% to 80% of them seen just once. The material sequenced was PBMCs. The chain uses TRBV20-1 and TRBJ2-5; weak D call: TRBD1 (5 bases). The TCR comes from a woman aged 40 to 50 in good health and CMV-seronegative. The DNA of the CDR3 is TGCAGTGCTAGGAACAGGGAGACCCAGTACTTC. This codes for CSARNRETQYF.